This T cell receptor beta chain was sequenced in a study of blood T cell repertoires in COVID-19. Cohorts were assigned according to the clinical history that participants reported. Produced via immunoSEQ multiplex PCR; TCRdb's table is partial and in-frame only. The sample carries approximately 150,000 clones, around 90% recorded once. V gave up 5 bases and J gave up 6 bases; unmatched junction bases: 13. The CDR3 covers 15 residues. In germline, CDR1 is LNHDA, CDR2 SQIVND (reference sequence). The sequenced material came from PBMCs or T cells enriched from blood (not recorded which). This sequence was found in a woman aged 40 to 55 who had been exposed to COVID-19. This chain connects TRBV19 to TRBJ2-7; TRBD1 aligns across 7 bases. Here the CDR3 reads CASSPPEGARSEQYF. CDR3 sequence (DNA): TGTGCCAGTAGTCCTCCAGAGGGGGCAAGAAGCGAGCAGTACTTC.